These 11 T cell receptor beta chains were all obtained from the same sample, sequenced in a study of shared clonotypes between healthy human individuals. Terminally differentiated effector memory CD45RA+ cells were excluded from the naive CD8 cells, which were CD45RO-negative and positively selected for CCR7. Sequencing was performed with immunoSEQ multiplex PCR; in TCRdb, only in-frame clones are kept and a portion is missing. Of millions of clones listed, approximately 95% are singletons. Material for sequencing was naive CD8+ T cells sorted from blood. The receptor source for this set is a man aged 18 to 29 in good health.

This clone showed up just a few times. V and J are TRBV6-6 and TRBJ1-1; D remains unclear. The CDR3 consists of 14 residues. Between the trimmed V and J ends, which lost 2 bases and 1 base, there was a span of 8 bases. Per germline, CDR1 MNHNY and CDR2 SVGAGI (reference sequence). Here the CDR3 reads CASSYQEGNTEAFF. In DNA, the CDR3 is TGTGCCAGCAGTTACCAGGAGGGGAACACTGAAGCTTTCTTT.

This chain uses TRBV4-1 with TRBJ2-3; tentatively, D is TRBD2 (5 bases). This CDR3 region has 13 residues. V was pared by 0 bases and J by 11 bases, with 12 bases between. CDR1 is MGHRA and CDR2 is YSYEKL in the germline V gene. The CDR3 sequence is CASSQDLGLEQYF. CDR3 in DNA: TGCGCCAGCAGCCAAGATCTTGGACTGGAGCAGTATTTT.

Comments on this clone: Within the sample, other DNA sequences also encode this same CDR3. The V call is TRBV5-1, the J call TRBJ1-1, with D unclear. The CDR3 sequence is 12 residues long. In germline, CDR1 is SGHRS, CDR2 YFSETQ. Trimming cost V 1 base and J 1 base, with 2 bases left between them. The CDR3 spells CASSLSNTEAFF. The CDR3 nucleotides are TGCGCCAGCAGCTTGTCGAACACTGAAGCTTTCTTT.

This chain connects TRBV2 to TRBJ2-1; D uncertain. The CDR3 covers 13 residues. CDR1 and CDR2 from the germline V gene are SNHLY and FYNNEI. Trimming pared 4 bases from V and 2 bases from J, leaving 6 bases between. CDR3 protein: CASSVYTYNEQFF. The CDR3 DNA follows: TGTGCCAGCAGTGTCTATACCTACAATGAGCAGTTCTTC.

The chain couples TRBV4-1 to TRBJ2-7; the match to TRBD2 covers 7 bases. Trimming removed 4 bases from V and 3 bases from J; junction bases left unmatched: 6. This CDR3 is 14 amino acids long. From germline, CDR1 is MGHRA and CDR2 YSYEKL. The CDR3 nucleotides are TGCGCCAGCAGCCTAATAGCGGGTGACTACGAGCAGTACTTC. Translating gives CASSLIAGDYEQYF.

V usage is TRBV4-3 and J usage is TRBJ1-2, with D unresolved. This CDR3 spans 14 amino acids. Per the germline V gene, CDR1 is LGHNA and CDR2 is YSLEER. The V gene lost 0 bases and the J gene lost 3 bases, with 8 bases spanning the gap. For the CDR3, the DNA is TGCGCCAGCAGCCAAGATGGCAGTCACTATGGCTACACCTTC. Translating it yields CASSQDGSHYGYTF.

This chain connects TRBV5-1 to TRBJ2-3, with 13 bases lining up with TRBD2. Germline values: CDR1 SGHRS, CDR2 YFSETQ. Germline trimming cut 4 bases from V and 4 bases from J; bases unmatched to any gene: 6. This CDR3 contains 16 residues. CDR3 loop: CASSPTSGGEADTQYF. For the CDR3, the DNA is TGCGCCAGCAGCCCTACTAGCGGGGGGGAGGCAGATACGCAGTATTTT.

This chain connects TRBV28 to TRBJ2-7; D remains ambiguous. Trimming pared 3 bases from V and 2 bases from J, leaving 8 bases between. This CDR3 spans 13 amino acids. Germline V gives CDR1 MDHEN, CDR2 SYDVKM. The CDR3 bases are TGTGCCAGCAGTTTGGTCCCAGCCTACGAGCAGTACTTC. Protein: CASSLVPAYEQYF.

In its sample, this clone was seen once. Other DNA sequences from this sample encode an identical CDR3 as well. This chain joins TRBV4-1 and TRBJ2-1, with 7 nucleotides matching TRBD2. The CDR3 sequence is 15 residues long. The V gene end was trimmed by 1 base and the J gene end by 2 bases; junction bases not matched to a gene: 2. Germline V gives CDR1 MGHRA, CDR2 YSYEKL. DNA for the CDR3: TGCGCCAGCAGCCAAGTAGCGGGCACCTACAATGAGCAGTTCTTC. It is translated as CASSQVAGTYNEQFF.

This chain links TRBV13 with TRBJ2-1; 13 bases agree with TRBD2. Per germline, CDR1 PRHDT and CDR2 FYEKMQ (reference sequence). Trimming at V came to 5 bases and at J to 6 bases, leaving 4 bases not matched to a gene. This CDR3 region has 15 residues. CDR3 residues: CASSGTSGRANEQFF. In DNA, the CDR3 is TGTGCCAGCAGCGGAACTAGCGGGAGGGCCAATGAGCAGTTCTTC.

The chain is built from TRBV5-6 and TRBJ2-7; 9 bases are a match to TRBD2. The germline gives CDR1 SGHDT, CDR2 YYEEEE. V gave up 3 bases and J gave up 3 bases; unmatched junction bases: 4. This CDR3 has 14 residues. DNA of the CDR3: TGTGCCAGCAGCTCCGGGACTAGCTACTACGAGCAGTACTTC. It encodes CASSSGTSYYEQYF.